The T cell receptor beta chain described here comes from a study of blood T cell repertoires in COVID-19. About the research overall: Samples taken during acute and convalescent COVID-19 were collected in the United States, Italy and Spain. Sources were T cells, B-cell-depleted T cells, or PBMCs; the material itself was cDNA or gDNA.

Deletions cut 6 bases from V and 2 bases from J, with 8 bases between. CDR1 and CDR2 from the germline V gene are MNHNS and SASEGT. This CDR3 is built from 12 residues. How the authors handled the data: Nucleated cell number was recorded as an estimate derived from reference gene primer amplification. TCRdb keeps only in-frame clones here, not all; method: immunoSEQ multiplex PCR. V, J and clone size are taken as reported in that table, and D and trimming were inferred from the DNA itself. The table lists approximately 110,000 clones, 82% of them singletons. The chain has TRBV6-1 and TRBJ2-7; D possibly corresponds to TRBD2 (6 bases). The source of this sequence is a man between 65 and 85 years old with acute or convalescent COVID-19. The sample comprised peripheral blood. The CDR3 sequence: CASSPGAYEQYF. CDR3 nucleotides: TGTGCCAGCAGCCCGGGGGCCTACGAGCAGTACTTC.